This record looks at one TCR beta chain sequence and its context. Its cognate antigen is unknown. The sample originates from a study of cytomegalovirus exposure and HLA in healthy donors. Study-level results: A later analysis linked a missense DCLRE1C variant to TCR beta V- and J-gene trimming. Across HLA loci, a later analysis found differing TCR association rates, with DRB1 most and HLA-C fewest. The study recorded 160 or so TCR beta chains that were cytomegalovirus-associated.

Researchers ran the PCR with 60 Vbeta and 13 Jbeta primers. Data came from immunoSEQ multiplex PCR; TCRdb stores just in-frame clones and leaves some out. The sample shows approximately 200,000 clones, 65% to 80% of them seen only once. V dropped 7 bases and J dropped 3 bases, with 4 bases sitting between them. The CDR3 has 10 residues. CDR1 SNHLY and CDR2 FYNNEI come from the germline V gene. The rearrangement links TRBV2 to TRBJ2-7; D gene unclear. Input material: PBMCs. This receptor was identified in a woman in her thirties in good health and CMV-seropositive. CDR3 in DNA: TGTGCCAGCAAGAGCTACGAGCAGTACTTC. It encodes CASKSYEQYF. Full variable domain (remainder filled in from reference TRBV2 and TRBJ2-7): EPEVTQTPSHQVTQMGQEVILRCVPISNHLYFYWYRQILGQKVEFLVSFYNNEISEKSEIFDDQFSVERPDGSNFTLKIRSTKLEDSAMYFCASKSYEQYFGPGTRLTVT.